The clone carrying this T cell receptor (beta chain) has only a few counts. Its antigen remains unknown. The source of the sample is a study of beta chain features in type 1 diabetes. CDR1 is SGHDT and CDR2 is YYEEEE in the germline V gene. V lost 3 bases and J lost 0, with 13 bases in between. This CDR3 has 17 amino acids. Study-level points and caveats: The study found moderately but significantly shorter TCRB CDR3s in all four CD4+ subsets of Type 1 diabetes patients. Reduced insertions and increased deletions marked VDJ junctions in type 1 diabetes patients.

Expressed TCRB transcripts were sequenced, since all the RNA that had been isolated was reverse transcribed. Some clones are missing from TCRdb's copy, which holds only in-frame ones; the method was immunoSEQ multiplex PCR. Of over 600,000 clones in the sample, roughly an eighth are singletons; the top ten hold about 0.11%. This sequence was found in a man younger than 45 with type 1 diabetes. The sequenced sample consisted of naive CD4+ T cells from blood. V is TRBV5-6 and J is TRBJ1-6; possibly TRBD1 for D (5 bases). CDR3 nucleotide sequence: TGTGCCAGCAGCTCCAGGGCATCACACTCCTATAATTCACCCCTCCACTTT. Its translation: CASSSRASHSYNSPLHF. Combining the CDR3 with reference TRBV5-6 and TRBJ1-6 gives the whole variable domain DAGVTQSPTHLIKTRGQQVTLRCSPKSGHDTVSWYQQALGQGPQFIFQYYEEEERQRGNFPDRFSGHQFPNYSSELNVNALLLGDSALYLCASSSRASHSYNSPLHFGNGTRLTVT.